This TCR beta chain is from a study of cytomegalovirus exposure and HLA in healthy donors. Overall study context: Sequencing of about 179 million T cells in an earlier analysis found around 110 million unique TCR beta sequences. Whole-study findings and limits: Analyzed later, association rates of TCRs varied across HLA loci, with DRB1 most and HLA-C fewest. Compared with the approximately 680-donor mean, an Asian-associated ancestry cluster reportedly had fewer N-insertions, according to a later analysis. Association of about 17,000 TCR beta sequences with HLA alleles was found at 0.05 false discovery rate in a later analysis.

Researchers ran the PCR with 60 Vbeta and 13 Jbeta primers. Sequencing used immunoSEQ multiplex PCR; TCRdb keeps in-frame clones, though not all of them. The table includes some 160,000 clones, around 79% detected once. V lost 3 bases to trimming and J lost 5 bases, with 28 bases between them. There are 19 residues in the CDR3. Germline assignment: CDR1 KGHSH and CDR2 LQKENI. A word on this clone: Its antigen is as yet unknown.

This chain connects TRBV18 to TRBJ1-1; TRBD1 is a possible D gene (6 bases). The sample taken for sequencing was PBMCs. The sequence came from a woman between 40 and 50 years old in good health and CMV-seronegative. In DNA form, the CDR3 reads TGTGCCAGCTCACCCAATTCCGGGACATATGATGGAGTTGGTACTGAAGCTTTCTTT. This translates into CASSPNSGTYDGVGTEAFF.